This TCR beta chain was retrieved from a study of blood T cell repertoires in COVID-19. The wider study: The United States, Italy and Spain were the sources of the acute and convalescent COVID-19 samples.

Profiled with immunoSEQ multiplex PCR; TCRdb holds only in-frame clones, not every one. The data contain just under 150,000 clones, about 87% of them singletons. The trim removed 5 bases at V and 6 bases at J, leaving 8 bases unmatched. The CDR3 has 15 residues. CDR1 and CDR2 (germline): SGHTA, FQGNSA. This clonotype was sampled from a man aged 50-60 years who had recovered from COVID-19. The chain combines TRBV7-2 with TRBJ1-5; 9 nucleotides line up with TRBD1. The sample consisted of peripheral blood. The CDR3 loop reads CASSQRTGEAQPQHF. The CDR3, as DNA: TGTGCCAGCAGCCAGAGGACAGGGGAGGCTCAGCCCCAGCATTTT.